The source of this T cell receptor (beta chain) is a study of response to subunit inactivated influenza vaccine (dated by TCRdb to 2017 to 2018). Broadly, across the study: Deep quantitative T cell receptor repertoire profiling was used in the study to track responses to a trivalent subunit inactivated influenza vaccine. The paper as a whole reports these results and caveats: It was suggested by the authors that each seasonal influenza vaccination may recruit only a limited number of new T cells.

Trimming takes 4 bases from V and 7 bases from J, and the germline ends sit 17 bases apart. Spanning cysteine to phenylalanine, the CDR3 consists of 14 amino acids. Just the 42-base CDR3 DNA is kept, in frame starting at base 1. The germline V gene gives CDR1 as MNHNS and CDR2 as SASEGT. As concerns this clonotype: What this receptor recognizes is not known. There are no base qualities to consult, and no much larger clone falls within one base.

The receptor library was made with RT-PCR. The sequencer listed for this sample is Illumina HiSeq 2500. TCRdb itself trimmed the public reads at Q25 with fastp, ran MiXCR and retained productive beta chains. Rows with one shared CDR3 protein collapse into an entry with the most common genes and DNA. Here the sample has around 710,000 distinct CDR3 sequences; more than 11% occur a single time. The ten largest clones represent less than 9% of the sample. The rearrangement joined TRBV6-1 to TRBJ2-7; the D segment is perhaps TRBD1 or TRBD2, each sharing 5 matched bases. The material sequenced was PBMCs from blood, taken approximately 15 days before vaccination. The sequence derives from a man aged 50 to 59 who received an inactivated influenza vaccine. Donor details come from another sample of the same person, matched by shared clones. The CDR3 sequence is CASSGGAFSGEQYF. In nucleotide form, the sequence is TGTGCCAGCAGTGGTGGGGCTTTCTCGGGAGAGCAGTACTTC.